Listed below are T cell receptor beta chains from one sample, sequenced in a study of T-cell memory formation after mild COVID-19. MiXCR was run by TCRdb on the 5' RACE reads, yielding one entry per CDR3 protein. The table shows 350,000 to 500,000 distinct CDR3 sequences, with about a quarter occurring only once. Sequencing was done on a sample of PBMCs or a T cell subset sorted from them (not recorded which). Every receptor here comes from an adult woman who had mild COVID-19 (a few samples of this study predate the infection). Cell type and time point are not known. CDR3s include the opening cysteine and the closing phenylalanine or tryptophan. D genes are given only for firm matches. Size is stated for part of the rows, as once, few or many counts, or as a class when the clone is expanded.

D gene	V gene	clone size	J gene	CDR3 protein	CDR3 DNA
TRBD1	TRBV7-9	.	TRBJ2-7	CASSSTTGPIYEQYF	TGTGCCAGCAGCTCCACGACAGGGCCGATCTACGAGCAGTACTTC
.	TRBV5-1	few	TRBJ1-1	CASSGGRLTGFNTEAFF	TGCGCCAGCAGCGGCGGGAGACTAACAGGTTTCAACACTGAAGCTTTCTTT
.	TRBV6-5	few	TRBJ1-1	CASRAGVAEAFF	TGTGCCAGCAGGGCCGGGGTGGCTGAAGCTTTCTTT
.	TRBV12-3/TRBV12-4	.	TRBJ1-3	CASALRASSGNTIYF	TGTGCCAGTGCCCTAAGGGCCTCCTCTGGAAACACCATATATTTT
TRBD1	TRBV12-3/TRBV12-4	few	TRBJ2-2	CAAWTGNTGELFF	TGTGCCGCCTGGACAGGGAACACCGGGGAGCTGTTTTTT
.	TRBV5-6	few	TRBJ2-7	CATRGEGEQYF	TGTGCCACCAGGGGGGAAGGCGAGCAGTACTTC
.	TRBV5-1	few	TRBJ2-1	CASSLRGAGIGSYNEQFF	TGCGCCAGCAGCTTGCGGGGGGCTGGGATTGGGTCCTACAATGAGCAGTTCTTC
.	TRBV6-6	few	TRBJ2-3	CASSYRPLSSGADTQYF	TGTGCCAGCAGTTACCGCCCCCTCTCGTCTGGCGCAGATACGCAGTATTTT
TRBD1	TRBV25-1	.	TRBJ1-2	CASSEWDRGDGYTF	TGTGCCAGCAGTGAATGGGACAGGGGGGACGGCTACACCTTC
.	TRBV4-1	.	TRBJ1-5	CASSQAAGSNQPQHF	TGCGCCAGCAGCCAAGCCGCAGGGAGCAATCAGCCCCAGCATTTT
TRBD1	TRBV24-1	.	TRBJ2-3	CATSDLGQGFGGDTQYF	TGTGCCACCAGTGATTTGGGACAGGGGTTTGGGGGAGATACGCAGTATTTT
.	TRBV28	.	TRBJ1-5	CATDSGGSSRPQHF	TGTGCCACCGACTCCGGAGGGAGCTCCCGGCCCCAGCATTTT
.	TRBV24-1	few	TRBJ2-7	CATSDAGTMPYEQYF	TGTGCCACCAGTGATGCCGGGACCATGCCCTACGAGCAGTACTTC
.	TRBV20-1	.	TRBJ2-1	CSAYRGAPYNEQFF	TGCAGTGCTTATCGCGGCGCCCCCTACAATGAGCAGTTCTTC
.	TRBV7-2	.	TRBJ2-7	CASSLAVWRNEQYF	TGTGCCAGCAGCTTAGCGGTTTGGAGGAACGAGCAGTACTTC
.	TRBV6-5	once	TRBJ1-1	CASSYSTHRVNTEAFF	TGTGCCAGCAGTTACTCGACCCACAGGGTGAACACTGAAGCTTTCTTT
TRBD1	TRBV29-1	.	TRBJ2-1	CSVEGRGRVNEQFF	TGCAGCGTTGAAGGCAGGGGGCGAGTCAATGAGCAGTTCTTC
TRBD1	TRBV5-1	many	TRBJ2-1	CASSSTGDPYNEQFF	TGCGCCAGCAGCTCGACAGGGGACCCTTACAATGAGCAGTTCTTC
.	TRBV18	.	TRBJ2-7	CASSPLLAGSYEQYF	TGTGCCAGCTCACCACTCCTTGCGGGTTCCTACGAGCAGTACTTC
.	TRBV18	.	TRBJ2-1	CASSPPRTTYNEQFF	TGTGCCAGCTCACCACCAAGGACAACCTACAATGAGCAGTTCTTC
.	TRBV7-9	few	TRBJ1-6	CASSLRTGGDSPLHF	TGTGCCAGCAGCTTACGAACTGGTGGGGATTCACCCCTCCACTTT
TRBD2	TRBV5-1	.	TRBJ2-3	CASSPEGLAGGSDTQYF	TGCGCCAGCAGCCCGGAGGGACTAGCGGGGGGTTCAGATACGCAGTATTTT
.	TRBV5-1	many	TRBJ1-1	CASSLTENTEAFF	TGCGCCAGCAGCTTGACGGAGAACACTGAAGCTTTCTTT
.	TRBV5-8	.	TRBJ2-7	CASSLDLSGSSYEQYF	TGTGCCAGCAGCTTGGATCTTAGCGGTAGCTCCTACGAGCAGTACTTC
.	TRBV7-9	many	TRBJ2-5	CASSSDVETQYF	TGTGCCAGCAGCTCCGACGTGGAGACCCAGTACTTC
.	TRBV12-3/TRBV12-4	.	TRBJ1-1	CASSSRGLRMNTEAFF	TGTGCCAGCAGTTCCAGGGGCCTACGGATGAACACTGAAGCTTTCTTT
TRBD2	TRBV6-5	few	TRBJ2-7	CASSPGLAFSYEQYF	TGTGCCAGCAGCCCCGGACTAGCGTTCTCCTACGAGCAGTACTTC
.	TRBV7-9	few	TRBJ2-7	CASSSLGAAAYEQYF	TGTGCCAGCAGCTCCCTCGGTGCGGCCGCCTACGAGCAGTACTTC
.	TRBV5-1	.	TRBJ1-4	CASSDATNEKLFF	TGCGCCAGCAGCGATGCAACTAATGAAAAACTGTTTTTT
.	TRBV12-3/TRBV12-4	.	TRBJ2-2	CASNPGNGELFF	TGTGCCAGCAATCCGGGGAACGGGGAGCTGTTTTTT
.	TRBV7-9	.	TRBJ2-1	CASSPSGPLEDEQFF	TGTGCCAGCAGCCCGAGCGGCCCCCTCGAAGATGAGCAGTTCTTC
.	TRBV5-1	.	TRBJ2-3	CASSLLEALGDTQYF	TGCGCCAGCAGCTTATTGGAGGCACTAGGAGATACGCAGTATTTT
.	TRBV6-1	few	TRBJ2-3	CASISGGDTQYF	TGTGCCAGCATAAGTGGGGGGGATACGCAGTATTTT
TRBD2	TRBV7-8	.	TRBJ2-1	CASSFLAGAYNEQFF	TGTGCCAGCAGCTTTCTGGCGGGAGCTTACAATGAGCAGTTCTTC
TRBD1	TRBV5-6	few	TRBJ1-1	CASSWGQGDPEAFF	TGTGCCAGCAGCTGGGGACAGGGAGACCCTGAAGCTTTCTTT
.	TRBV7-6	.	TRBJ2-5	CASIPGLQETQYF	TGTGCCAGCATTCCAGGTTTACAAGAGACCCAGTACTTC
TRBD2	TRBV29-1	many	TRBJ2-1	CSVGEAGLGRRRGYNEQFF	TGCAGCGTAGGGGAAGCGGGACTAGGAAGAAGGAGGGGCTACAATGAGCAGTTCTTC
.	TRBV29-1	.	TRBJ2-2	CSGSWVAGELFF	TGCAGCGGCAGTTGGGTAGCGGGGGAGCTGTTTTTT
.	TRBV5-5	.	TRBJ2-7	CASSRAGSPSYEQYF	TGTGCCAGCAGCCGCGCGGGATCCCCATCCTACGAGCAGTACTTC
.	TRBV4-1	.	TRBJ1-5	CASSQTGTQPQHF	TGCGCCAGCAGCCAGACAGGTACTCAGCCCCAGCATTTT
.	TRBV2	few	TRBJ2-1	CASSAAASSYNEQFF	TGTGCCAGCAGTGCGGCGGCGAGCTCCTACAATGAGCAGTTCTTC
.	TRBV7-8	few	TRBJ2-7	CASSLGDPSPHEQYF	TGTGCCAGCAGCTTAGGGGATCCATCCCCTCACGAGCAGTACTTC
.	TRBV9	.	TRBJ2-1	CASTTLGAGNSYNEQFF	TGTGCCAGCACCACACTCGGGGCGGGGAATTCCTACAATGAGCAGTTCTTC
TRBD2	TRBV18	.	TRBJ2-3	CASSDGLAGATSTDTQYF	TGTGCCAGCTCAGATGGACTAGCGGGGGCCACTAGCACAGATACGCAGTATTTT
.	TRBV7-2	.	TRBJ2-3	CASSPYVGGGDTQYF	TGTGCCAGCAGCCCATACGTGGGGGGGGGCGATACGCAGTATTTT
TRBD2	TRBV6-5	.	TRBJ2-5	CASTVTGGRETQYF	TGTGCCAGCACCGTTACGGGGGGGCGGGAGACCCAGTACTTC
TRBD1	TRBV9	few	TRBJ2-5	CASSTRQGWEQETQYF	TGTGCCAGCAGCACCAGACAGGGATGGGAACAAGAGACCCAGTACTTC
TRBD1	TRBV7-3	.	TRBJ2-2	CASSLMTGSTGELFF	TGTGCCAGCAGCTTAATGACAGGGAGCACCGGGGAGCTGTTTTTT
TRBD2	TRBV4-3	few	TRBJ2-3	CASSQDAGGRGWQYF	TGCGCCAGCAGCCAAGATGCGGGGGGAAGGGGCTGGCAGTATTTT
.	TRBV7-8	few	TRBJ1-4	CASTLGPNEKLFF	TGTGCCAGCACCTTGGGCCCGAATGAAAAACTGTTTTTT
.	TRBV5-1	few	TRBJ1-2	CASRAEGGYTF	TGCGCCAGCAGGGCAGAGGGGGGCTACACCTTC
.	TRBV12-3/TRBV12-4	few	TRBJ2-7	CASSRGLEVSYEQYF	TGTGCCAGCAGCAGAGGGTTAGAGGTATCCTACGAGCAGTACTTC
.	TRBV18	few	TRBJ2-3	CASSPSVRTDTQYF	TGTGCCAGCTCACCTTCTGTCCGCACAGATACGCAGTATTTT
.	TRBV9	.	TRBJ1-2	CASSVAVDSGYTF	TGTGCCAGCAGCGTAGCAGTGGACAGCGGCTACACCTTC
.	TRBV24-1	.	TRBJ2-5	CATSLGGETQYF	TGTGCCACCAGTCTTGGGGGGGAGACCCAGTACTTC
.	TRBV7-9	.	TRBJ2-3	CASSPARGPDTQYF	TGTGCCAGCAGCCCCGCCCGGGGTCCGGATACGCAGTATTTT
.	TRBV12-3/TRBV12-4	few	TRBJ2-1	CASSPGRGQFF	TGTGCCAGCAGCCCAGGACGGGGGCAGTTCTTC
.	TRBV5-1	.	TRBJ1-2	CASSLAGREYGYTF	TGCGCCAGCAGCTTGGCGGGCAGGGAATATGGCTACACCTTC
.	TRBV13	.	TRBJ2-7	CASSLGPGWYEQYF	TGTGCCAGCAGCTTAGGCCCGGGGTGGTACGAGCAGTACTTC
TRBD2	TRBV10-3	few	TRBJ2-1	CAISDSKAGGGNEQFF	TGTGCCATCAGTGATTCGAAAGCGGGAGGAGGCAATGAGCAGTTCTTC